Listed here is a single TCR beta chain. The antigen remains undetermined. The junction had 4 bases not matched to a gene; V was cut back by 4 bases and J by 0 bases. The length of the CDR3 is 15 residues. CDR1 and CDR2 from the germline V gene are SGHRS and YFSETQ. This entry is derived from a study of cytotoxic CD8 clonotypes in ibrutinib-treated CLL. Overall study results and limits: Clonality (at baseline) was higher than in age-matched healthy donors and tracked circulating CD8+ T-cell counts. Samples from sustained-remission and progressing patients were taken at different times.

Target depth was 1 in 200,000 to 1 in 1 million T cells, about 10x per clonotype. The method was immunoSEQ multiplex PCR; TCRdb's version includes in-frame clones alone and lacks a portion of them. Of 150,000 or so clones in the sample, approximately 81% are singletons; the top ten hold around 13%. The genes are TRBV5-1 and TRBJ2-1, with 7 bases fitting TRBD2. The sequence derives from a human donor with chronic lymphocytic leukemia. This sample comprised PBMCs, obtained after 12 months of ibrutinib treatment. CDR3 nucleotides: TGCGCCAGCAGCCCCGGGACTAACTCCTACAATGAGCAGTTCTTC. This encodes CASSPGTNSYNEQFF. The full variable domain, completed using reference TRBV5-1 and TRBJ2-1, is KAGVTQTPRYLIKTRGQQVTLSCSPISGHRSVSWYQQTPGQGLQFLFEYFSETQRNKGNFPGRFSGRQFSNSRSEMNVSTLELGDSALYLCASSPGTNSYNEQFFGPGTRLTVL.